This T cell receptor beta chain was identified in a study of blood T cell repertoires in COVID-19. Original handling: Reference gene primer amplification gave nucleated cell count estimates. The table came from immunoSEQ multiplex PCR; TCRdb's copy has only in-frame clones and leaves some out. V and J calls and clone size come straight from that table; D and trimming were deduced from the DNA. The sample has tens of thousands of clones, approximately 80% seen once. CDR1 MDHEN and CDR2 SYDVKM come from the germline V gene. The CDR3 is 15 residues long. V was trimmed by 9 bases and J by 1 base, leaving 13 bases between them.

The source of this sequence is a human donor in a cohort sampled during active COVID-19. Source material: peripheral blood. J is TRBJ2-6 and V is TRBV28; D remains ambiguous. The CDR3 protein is CASLSRWSGANVLTF. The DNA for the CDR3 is TGTGCCAGTCTGAGCCGTTGGTCTGGGGCCAACGTCCTGACTTTC. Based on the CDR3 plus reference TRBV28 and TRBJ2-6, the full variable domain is DVKVTQSSRYLVKRTGEKVFLECVQDMDHENMFWYRQDPGLGLRLIYFSYDVKMKEKGDIPEGYSVSREKKERFSLILESASTNQTSMYLCASLSRWSGANVLTFGAGSRLTVL.